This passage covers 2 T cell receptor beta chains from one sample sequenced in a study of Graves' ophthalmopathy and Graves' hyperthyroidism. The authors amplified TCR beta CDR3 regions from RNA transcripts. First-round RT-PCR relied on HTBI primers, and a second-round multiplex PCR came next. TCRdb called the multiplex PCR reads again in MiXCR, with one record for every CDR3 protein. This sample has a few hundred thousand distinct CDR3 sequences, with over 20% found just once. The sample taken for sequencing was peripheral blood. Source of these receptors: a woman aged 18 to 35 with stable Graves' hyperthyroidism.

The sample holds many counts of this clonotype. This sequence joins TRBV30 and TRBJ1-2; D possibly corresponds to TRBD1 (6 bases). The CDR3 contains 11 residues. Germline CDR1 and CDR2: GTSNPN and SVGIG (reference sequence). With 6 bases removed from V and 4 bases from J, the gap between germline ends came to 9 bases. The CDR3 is CACGQSYGYTF. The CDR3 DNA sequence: TGTGCCTGTGGACAGTCCTATGGCTACACCTTC.

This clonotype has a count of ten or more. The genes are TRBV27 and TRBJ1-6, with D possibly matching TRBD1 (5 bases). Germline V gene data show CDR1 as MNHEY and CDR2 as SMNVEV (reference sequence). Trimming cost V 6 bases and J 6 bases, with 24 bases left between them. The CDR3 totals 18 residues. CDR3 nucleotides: TGTGCCAGCAGCGAAACGACCAGACTGGGACTGGCTAATTCACCCCTCCACTTT. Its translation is CASSETTRLGLANSPLHF.